This T cell receptor (beta chain) was identified during a study of PD-L1 blockade in urothelial cancer. CDR1 and CDR2 from the germline V gene are MDHEN and SYDVKM. This CDR3 spans 15 amino acids. With V trimmed by 5 bases and J by 4 bases, 9 bases remained unmatched. Here immunoSEQ multiplex PCR was the method, and the copy in TCRdb shows in-frame clones only, minus some. The table includes tens of thousands of clones, 84% detected once. J is TRBJ2-5 and V is TRBV28, with 8 bases fitting TRBD1. The clonotype comes from a man between 65 and 85 years old with urothelial cancer. This sample comprised PBMCs, obtained around atezolizumab (anti-PD-L1) treatment. CDR3 sequence: CASSRQGARRETQYF. For the CDR3, the DNA is TGTGCCAGCAGTCGCCAGGGGGCGCGGAGAGAGACCCAGTACTTC.